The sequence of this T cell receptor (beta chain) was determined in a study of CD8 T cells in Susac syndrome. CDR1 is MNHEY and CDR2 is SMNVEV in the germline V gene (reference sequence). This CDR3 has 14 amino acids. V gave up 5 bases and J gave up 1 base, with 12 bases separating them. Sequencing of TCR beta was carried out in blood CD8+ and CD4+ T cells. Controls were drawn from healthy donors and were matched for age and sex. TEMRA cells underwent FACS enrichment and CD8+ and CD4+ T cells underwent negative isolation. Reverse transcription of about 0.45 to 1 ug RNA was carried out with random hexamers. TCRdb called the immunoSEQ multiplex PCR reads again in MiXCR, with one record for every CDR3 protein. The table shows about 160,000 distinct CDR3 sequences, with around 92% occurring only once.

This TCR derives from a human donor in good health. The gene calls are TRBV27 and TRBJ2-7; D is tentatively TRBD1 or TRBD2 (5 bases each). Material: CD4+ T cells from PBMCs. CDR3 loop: CASSLWDGSYEQYF. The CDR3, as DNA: TGTGCCAGCAGTCTATGGGACGGATCCTACGAGCAGTACTTC.